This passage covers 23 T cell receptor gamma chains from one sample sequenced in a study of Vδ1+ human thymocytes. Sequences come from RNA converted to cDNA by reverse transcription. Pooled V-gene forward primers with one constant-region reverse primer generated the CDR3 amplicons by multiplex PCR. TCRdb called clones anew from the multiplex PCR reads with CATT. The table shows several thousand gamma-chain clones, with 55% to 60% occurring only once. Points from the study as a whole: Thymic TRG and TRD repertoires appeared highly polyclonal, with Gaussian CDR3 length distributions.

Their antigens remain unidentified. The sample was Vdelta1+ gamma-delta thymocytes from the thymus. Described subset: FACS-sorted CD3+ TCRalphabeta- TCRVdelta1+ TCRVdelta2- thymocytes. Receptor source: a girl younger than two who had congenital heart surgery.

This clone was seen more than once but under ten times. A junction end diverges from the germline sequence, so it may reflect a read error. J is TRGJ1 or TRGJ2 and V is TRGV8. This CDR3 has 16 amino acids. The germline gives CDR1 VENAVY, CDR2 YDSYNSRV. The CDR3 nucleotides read TGTGCCGCCTGGGGAGAGGAAATTCCGAATTATTATAAGAAACTCTTT. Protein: CAAWGEEIPNYYKKLF.

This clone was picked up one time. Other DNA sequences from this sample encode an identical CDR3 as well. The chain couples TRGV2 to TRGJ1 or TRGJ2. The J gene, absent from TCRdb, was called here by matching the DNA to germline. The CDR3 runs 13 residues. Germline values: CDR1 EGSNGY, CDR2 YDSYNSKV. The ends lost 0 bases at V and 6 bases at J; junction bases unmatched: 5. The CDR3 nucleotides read TGTGCCACCTGGGACGGGCCCCCTTATAAGAAACTCTTT. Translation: CATWDGPPYKKLF.

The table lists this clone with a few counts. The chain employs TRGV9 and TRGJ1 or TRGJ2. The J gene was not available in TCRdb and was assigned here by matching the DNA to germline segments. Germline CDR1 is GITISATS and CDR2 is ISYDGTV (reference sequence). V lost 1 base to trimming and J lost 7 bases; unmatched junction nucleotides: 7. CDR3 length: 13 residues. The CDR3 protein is CALWEVLEYKKLF. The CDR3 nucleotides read TGTGCCTTGTGGGAGGTTTTGGAATATAAGAAACTCTTT.

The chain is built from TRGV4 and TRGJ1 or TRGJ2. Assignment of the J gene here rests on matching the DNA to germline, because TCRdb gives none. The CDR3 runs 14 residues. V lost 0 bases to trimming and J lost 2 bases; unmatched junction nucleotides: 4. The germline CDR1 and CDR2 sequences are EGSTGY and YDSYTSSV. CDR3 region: CATWDGRDYYKKLF. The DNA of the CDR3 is TGTGCCACCTGGGATGGGCGAGATTATTATAAGAAACTCTTT.

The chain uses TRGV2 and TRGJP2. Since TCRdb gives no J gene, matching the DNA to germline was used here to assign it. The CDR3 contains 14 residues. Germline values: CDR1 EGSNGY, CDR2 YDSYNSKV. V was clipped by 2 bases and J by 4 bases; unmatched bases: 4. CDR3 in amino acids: CATWDALSDWIKTF. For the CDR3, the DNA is TGTGCCACCTGGGACGCGCTTAGTGATTGGATCAAGACGTTT.

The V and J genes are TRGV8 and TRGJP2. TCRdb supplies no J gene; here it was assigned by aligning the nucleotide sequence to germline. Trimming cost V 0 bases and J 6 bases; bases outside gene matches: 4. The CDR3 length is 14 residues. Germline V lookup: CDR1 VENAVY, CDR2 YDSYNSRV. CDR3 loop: CATWDRRGDWIKTF. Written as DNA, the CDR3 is TGTGCCACCTGGGATAGGCGGGGTGATTGGATCAAGACGTTT.

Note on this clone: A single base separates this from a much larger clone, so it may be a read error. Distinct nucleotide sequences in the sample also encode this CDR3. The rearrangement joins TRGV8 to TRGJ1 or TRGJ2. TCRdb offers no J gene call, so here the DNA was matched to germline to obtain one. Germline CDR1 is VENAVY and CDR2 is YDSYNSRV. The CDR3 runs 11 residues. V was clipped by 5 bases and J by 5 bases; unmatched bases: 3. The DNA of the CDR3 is TGTGCCACCTGGGTTGATTATAAGAAACTCTTT. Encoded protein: CATWVDYKKLF.

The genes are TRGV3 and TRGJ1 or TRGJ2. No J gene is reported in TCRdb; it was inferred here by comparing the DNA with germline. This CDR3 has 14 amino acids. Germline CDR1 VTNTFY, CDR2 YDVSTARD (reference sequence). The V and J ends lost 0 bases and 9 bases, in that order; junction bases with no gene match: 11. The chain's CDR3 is CATWDRPGYPKKLF. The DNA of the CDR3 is TGTGCCACCTGGGACAGGCCGGGCTACCCTAAGAAACTCTTT.

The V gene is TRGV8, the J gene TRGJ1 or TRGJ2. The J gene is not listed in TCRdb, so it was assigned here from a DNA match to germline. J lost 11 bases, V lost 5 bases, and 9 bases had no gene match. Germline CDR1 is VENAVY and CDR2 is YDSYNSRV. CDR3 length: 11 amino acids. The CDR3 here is CATWALREKLF. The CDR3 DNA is TGTGCCACCTGGGCCCTGAGAGAGAAACTCTTT.

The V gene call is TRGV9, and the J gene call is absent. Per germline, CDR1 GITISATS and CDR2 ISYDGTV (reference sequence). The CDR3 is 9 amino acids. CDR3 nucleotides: TGTGCCTTTTGGGGAGGTGGACTCTTT. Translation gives CAFWGGGLF.

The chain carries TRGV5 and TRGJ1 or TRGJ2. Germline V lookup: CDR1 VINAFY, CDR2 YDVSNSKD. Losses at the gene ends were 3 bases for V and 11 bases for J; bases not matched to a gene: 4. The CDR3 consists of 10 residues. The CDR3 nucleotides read TGTGCCACCTGGGACTGGGAGAAACTCTTT. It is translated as CATWDWEKLF.

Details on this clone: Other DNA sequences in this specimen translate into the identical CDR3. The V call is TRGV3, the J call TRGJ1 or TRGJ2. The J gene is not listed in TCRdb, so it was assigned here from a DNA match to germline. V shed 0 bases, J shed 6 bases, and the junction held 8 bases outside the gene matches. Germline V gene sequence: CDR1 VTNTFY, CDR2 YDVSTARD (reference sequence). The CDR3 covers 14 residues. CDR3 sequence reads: CATWDRPGGYKKLF. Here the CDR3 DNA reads TGTGCCACCTGGGACAGGCCGGGTGGTTATAAGAAACTCTTT.

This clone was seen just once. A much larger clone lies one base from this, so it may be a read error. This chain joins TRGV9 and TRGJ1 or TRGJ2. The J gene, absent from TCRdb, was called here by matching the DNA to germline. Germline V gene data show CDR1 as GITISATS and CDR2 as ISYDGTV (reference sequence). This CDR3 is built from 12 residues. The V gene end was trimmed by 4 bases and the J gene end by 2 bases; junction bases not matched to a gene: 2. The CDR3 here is CALWDDYYKKLF. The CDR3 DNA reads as TGTGCCTTGTGGGACGATTATTATAAGAAACTCTTT.

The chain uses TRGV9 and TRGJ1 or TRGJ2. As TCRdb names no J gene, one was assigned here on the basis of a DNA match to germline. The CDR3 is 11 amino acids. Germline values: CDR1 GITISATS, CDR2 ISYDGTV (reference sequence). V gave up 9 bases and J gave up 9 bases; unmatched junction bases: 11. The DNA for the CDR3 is TGTGCCTTGAATGTTTCGGCTAAGAAACTCTTT. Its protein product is CALNVSAKKLF.

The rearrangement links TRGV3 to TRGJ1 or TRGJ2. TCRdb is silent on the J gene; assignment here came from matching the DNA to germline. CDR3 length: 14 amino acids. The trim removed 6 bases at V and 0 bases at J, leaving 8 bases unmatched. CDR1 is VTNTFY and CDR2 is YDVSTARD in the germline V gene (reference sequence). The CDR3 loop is CATWTRRNYYKKLF. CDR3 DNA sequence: TGTGCCACCTGGACGCGAAGGAATTATTATAAGAAACTCTTT.

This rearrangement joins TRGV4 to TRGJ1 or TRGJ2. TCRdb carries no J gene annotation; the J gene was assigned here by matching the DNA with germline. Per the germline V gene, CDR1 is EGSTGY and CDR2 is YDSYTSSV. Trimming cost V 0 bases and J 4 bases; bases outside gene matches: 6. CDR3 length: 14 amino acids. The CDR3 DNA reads TGTGCCACCTGGGATGGGCCACCGTATTATAAGAAACTCTTT. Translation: CATWDGPPYYKKLF.

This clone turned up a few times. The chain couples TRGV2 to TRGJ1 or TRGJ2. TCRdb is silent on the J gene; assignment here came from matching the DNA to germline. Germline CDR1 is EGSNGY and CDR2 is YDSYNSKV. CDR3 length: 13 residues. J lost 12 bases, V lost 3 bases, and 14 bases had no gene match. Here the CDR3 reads CATWDPPGGGKLF. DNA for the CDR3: TGTGCCACCTGGGACCCGCCTGGGGGAGGGAAACTCTTT.

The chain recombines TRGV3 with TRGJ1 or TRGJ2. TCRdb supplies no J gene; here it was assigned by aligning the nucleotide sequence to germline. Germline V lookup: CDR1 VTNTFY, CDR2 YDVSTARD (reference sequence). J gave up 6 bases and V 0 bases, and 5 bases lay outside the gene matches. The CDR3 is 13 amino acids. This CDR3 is CATWDRPFYKKLF. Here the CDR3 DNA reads TGTGCCACCTGGGACAGGCCGTTTTATAAGAAACTCTTT.

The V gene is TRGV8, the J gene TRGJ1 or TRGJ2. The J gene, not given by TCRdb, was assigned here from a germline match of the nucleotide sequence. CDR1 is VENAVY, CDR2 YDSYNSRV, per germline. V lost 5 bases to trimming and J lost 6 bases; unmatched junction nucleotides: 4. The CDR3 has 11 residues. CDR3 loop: CATWGLYKKLF. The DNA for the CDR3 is TGTGCCACCTGGGGCCTTTATAAGAAACTCTTT.

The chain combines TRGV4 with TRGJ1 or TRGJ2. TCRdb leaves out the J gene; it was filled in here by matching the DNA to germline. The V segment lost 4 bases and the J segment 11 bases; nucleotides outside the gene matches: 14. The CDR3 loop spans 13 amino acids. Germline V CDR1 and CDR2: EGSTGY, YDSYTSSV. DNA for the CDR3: TGTGCCACCTGGGAACGTTTTCAGTTTGAGAAACTCTTT. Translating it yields CATWERFQFEKLF.

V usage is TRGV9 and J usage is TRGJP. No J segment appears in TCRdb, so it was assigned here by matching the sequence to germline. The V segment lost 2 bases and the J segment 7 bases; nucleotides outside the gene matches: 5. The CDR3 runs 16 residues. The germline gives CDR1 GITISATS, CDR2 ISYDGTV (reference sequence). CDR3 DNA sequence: TGTGCCTTGTGGGAGGGGTCGGAGTTGGGCAAAAAAATCAAGGTATTT. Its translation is CALWEGSELGKKIKVF.

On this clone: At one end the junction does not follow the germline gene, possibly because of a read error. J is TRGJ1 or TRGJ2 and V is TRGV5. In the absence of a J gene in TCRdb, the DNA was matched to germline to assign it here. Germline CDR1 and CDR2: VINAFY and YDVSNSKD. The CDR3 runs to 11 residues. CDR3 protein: CAAWDRLEKLF. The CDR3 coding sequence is TGTGCCGCCTGGGACAGGCTCGAGAAACTCTTT.

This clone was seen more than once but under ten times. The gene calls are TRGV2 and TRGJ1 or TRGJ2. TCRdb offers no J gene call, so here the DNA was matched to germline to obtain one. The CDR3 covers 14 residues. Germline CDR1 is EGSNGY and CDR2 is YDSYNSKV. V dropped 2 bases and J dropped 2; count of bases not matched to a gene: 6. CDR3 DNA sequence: TGTGCCACCTGGGACGCTCGCCATTATTATAAGAAACTCTTT. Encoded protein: CATWDARHYYKKLF.